This passage covers 14 T cell receptor beta chains from one sample sequenced in a study of blood T cell repertoires in COVID-19 (dated by TCRdb to 2020 to 2022). The library was built by means of the immunoSEQ multiplex PCR assay. The table was pulled from immuneACCESS by TCRdb, which kept in-frame rearrangements only. Such tables lose some clones; where checked, under half of the loss comes from unresolved V genes, and the rest has no known cause. Recorded for this sample are roughly 250,000 clones; around four fifths of them occurred a single time. The ten largest clones add up to 4% of the sample. Source material: peripheral blood. These receptors originate from a woman aged 40 to 50 with active or convalescent COVID-19.

This chain connects TRBV2 to TRBJ1-5, with 8 positions matching TRBD1. Trimming removed 4 bases from V and 4 bases from J; junction bases left unmatched: 6. Germline-derived CDR1 and CDR2 are SNHLY and FYNNEI. The CDR3 covers 15 residues. CDR3 in DNA: TGTGCCAGCAGTGCCCAGACAGGGGTAAATCAGCCCCAGCATTTT. It is translated as CASSAQTGVNQPQHF.

This clone was seen only a few times. This sequence joins TRBV2 and TRBJ1-4; 9 bases map to TRBD1. CDR1 is SNHLY, CDR2 FYNNEI, per germline. V lost 6 bases and J lost 8; bases outside the gene matches: 4. CDR3 size: 13 residues. CDR3 nucleotides: TGTGCCAGCAGGGGACAGGGACGAGAAAAACTGTTTTTT. Amino acid sequence: CASRGQGREKLFF.

This clone occurred a few times. The chain is built from TRBV28 and TRBJ1-5; D unclear. Trimming cost V 4 bases and J 2 bases, with 12 bases left between them. The germline CDR1 and CDR2 sequences are MDHEN and SYDVKM. The CDR3 has 15 residues. This CDR3 is CASSSLSGRNQPQHF. For the CDR3, the DNA is TGTGCCAGCAGTTCCCTGAGTGGGCGCAATCAGCCCCAGCATTTT. The entire variable domain, with the rest obtained from reference TRBV28 and TRBJ1-5, is as follows: DVKVTQSSRYLVKRTGEKVFLECVQDMDHENMFWYRQDPGLGLRLIYFSYDVKMKEKGDIPEGYSVSREKKERFSLILESASTNQTSMYLCASSSLSGRNQPQHFGDGTRLSIL.

This chain links TRBV11-2 with TRBJ2-4; no clear D. Germline lookup yields CDR1 SGHAT and CDR2 FQNNGV. V dropped 2 bases and J dropped 5 bases, with 7 bases sitting between them. CDR3 length: 13 residues. CDR3 loop: CASSLNQENIQYF. CDR3 nucleotides: TGTGCCAGCAGCTTAAATCAGGAAAACATTCAGTACTTC.

This chain connects TRBV27 to TRBJ1-5; a possible D gene is TRBD1 (5 bases). Trimming cost V 7 bases and J 3 bases, with 16 bases left between them. CDR3 length: 15 amino acids. Germline CDR1 reads MNHEY; CDR2 reads SMNVEV (reference sequence). CDR3 sequence (DNA): TGTGCCAGCAACCCCGGGGGATGGATCAATCAGCCCCAGCATTTT. Translating gives CASNPGGWINQPQHF.

The V call is TRBV10-1, the J call TRBJ2-3; D might be TRBD2 (6 bases). The germline gives CDR1 WNHNN, CDR2 SYGVQD (reference sequence). V was shortened by 4 bases and J by 4 bases, with 6 bases between the two germline ends. The CDR3 extends over 12 amino acids. CDR3 nucleotide sequence: TGCGCCAGCAGTGCGGGAGCAGATACGCAGTATTTT. The encoded protein is CASSAGADTQYF.

V gene TRBV7-9 combines with J gene TRBJ2-2, with TRBD2 matching over 11 bases. Per the germline V gene, CDR1 is SEHNR and CDR2 is FQNEAQ (reference sequence). The CDR3 contains 15 residues. V lost 5 bases to trimming and J lost 10 bases; unmatched junction nucleotides: 9. Here the CDR3 reads CASSLDLAGGPELFF. The CDR3 nucleotides are TGTGCCAGCAGCCTTGATCTAGCGGGGGGCCCGGAGCTGTTTTTT. The full variable domain, with the rest looked up from reference TRBV7-9 and TRBJ2-2, is DTGVSQNPRHKITKRGQNVTFRCDPISEHNRLYWYRQTLGQGPEFLTYFQNEAQLEKSRLLSDRFSAERPKGSFSTLEIQRTEQGDSAMYLCASSLDLAGGPELFFGEGSRLTVL.

This clone was counted between two and nine times. The chain uses TRBV7-6 and TRBJ2-3; D unresolved. Germline lookup yields CDR1 SGHVS and CDR2 FNYEAQ. The CDR3 consists of 14 residues. V lost 5 bases and J 0 bases, leaving 9 bases between the germline ends. CDR3 loop: CASSQTPSTDTQYF. CDR3 nucleotides: TGTGCCAGCAGCCAGACTCCTAGCACAGATACGCAGTATTTT.

The J gene is TRBJ2-1, the V gene TRBV2, with 10 bases fitting TRBD1. CDR1 and CDR2 from the germline V gene are SNHLY and FYNNEI. V shed 7 bases and J 9 bases; nucleotides not matched to a gene: 9. This CDR3 has 14 amino acids. The CDR3 DNA follows: TGTGCCAGCAATGTGGGGACAGGGGACACTGAGCAGTTCTTC. Amino acid sequence: CASNVGTGDTEQFF.

The gene calls are TRBV13 and TRBJ1-6, with D perhaps TRBD1 (5 bases). The CDR3 loop spans 17 amino acids. Deletions cut 5 bases from V and 1 base from J, with 15 bases between. Germline CDR1 reads PRHDT; CDR2 reads FYEKMQ (reference sequence). This CDR3 reads CASSPGRGKSYNSPLHF. Written as DNA, the CDR3 is TGTGCCAGCAGCCCGGGTCGGGGGAAATCCTATAATTCACCCCTCCACTTT.

CDR3 in DNA: TGTGCCAGCAGCGTCGGGGAAAACACCGGGGAGCTGTTTTTT. Translation gives CASSVGENTGELFF. The chain joins TRBV9 to TRBJ2-2, with D possibly matching TRBD2 (5 bases). The CDR3 has 14 amino acids. Germline CDR1 is SGDLS and CDR2 is YYNGEE. V lost 2 bases and J 2 bases, leaving 7 bases between the germline ends.

Note on this clone: This may arise from a read error, as a much more abundant clone is one base away. The chain carries TRBV7-2 and TRBJ1-1; TRBD1 is a possible D gene (6 bases). V was shortened by 1 base and J by 7 bases, with 10 bases between the two germline ends. This CDR3 spans 13 amino acids. Germline-derived CDR1 and CDR2 are SGHTA and FQGNSA. The CDR3 DNA is TGTGCCAGCAGCTTAGACAGGGACATTGAAGCTTTCTTT. Protein: CASSLDRDIEAFF.

This clone was counted a single time. V and J are TRBV19 and TRBJ1-2, with 7 positions matching TRBD1. J lost 8 bases, V lost 4 bases, and 13 bases had no gene match. Germline CDR1 and CDR2: LNHDA and SQIVND (reference sequence). This CDR3 spans 15 amino acids. The CDR3 reads CASSTTGVPPDGYTF. DNA for the CDR3: TGTGCCAGTAGTACCACAGGGGTCCCTCCGGACGGCTACACCTTC.

The chain recombines TRBV3-1 (or the pseudogene TRBV3-2) with TRBJ1-2; 9 bases map to TRBD1. Germline CDR1 is LGHDT and CDR2 is YNNKEL (reference sequence). The CDR3 totals 15 residues. With V trimmed by 4 bases and J by 7 bases, 10 bases remained unmatched. The CDR3 region is CASSRIGQGRIGYTF. The CDR3 DNA is TGTGCCAGCAGCCGTATCGGACAGGGGAGGATTGGCTACACCTTC.